The 2 T cell receptor beta chains below were found in one sample sequenced in a study of shared T cell receptors in the human thymus. TCRdb's table, derived via immunoSEQ multiplex PCR, lists solely in-frame clones and lacks some. This sample yields 540,000 or so clones, of which 78% are seen a single time; approximately 0.013% belongs to the top ten. These data were also reused for a study on human thymus T cells.

Sequenced: thymocytes. These TCRs come from a boy less than two years old with a congenital heart defect.

The gene calls are TRBV19 and TRBJ2-5; 9 bases align to TRBD2. Germline CDR1 LNHDA, CDR2 SQIVND (reference sequence). The J segment lost 1 base and the V segment lost 2 bases, leaving 5 bases of the junction unmatched. The CDR3 runs to 16 residues. CDR3: CASSIWASGTQETQYF. The CDR3, as DNA: TGTGCCAGTAGTATATGGGCTAGCGGGACCCAAGAGACCCAGTACTTC.

The CDR3 loop is CASSESEAGDTQYF. The CDR3 DNA follows: TGCGCCAGCAGTGAGTCGGAGGCAGGAGATACGCAGTATTTT. V gene TRBV10-1 combines with J gene TRBJ2-3; tentatively, D is TRBD2 (5 bases). This CDR3 is 14 amino acids long. Germline CDR1 WNHNN, CDR2 SYGVQD (reference sequence). V lost 0 bases, J lost 5 bases, and 9 bases lay in between.